These T cell receptor beta chains were read from a single sample in a study of OX40 agonist ivuxolimab in advanced cancers. The assay was immunoSEQ multiplex PCR, and TCRdb's table has in-frame clones only and misses some. Here the sample spans roughly 35,000 clones, roughly 79% being singletons. The input for sequencing was CD4+ or CD8+ T cells sorted from blood, taken in a trial of the OX40 agonist ivuxolimab. These receptors were obtained from an adult with an advanced solid tumor such as melanoma, head and neck, liver or kidney cancer. Each CDR3 is given with its conserved first and last residue. The D gene is left open where the match is weak. Size is stated for part of the rows, as once, few or many counts, or as a class when the clone is expanded.

d_call,clone_size,cdr3_length,v_call,j_call,cdr3_nt,cdr3_aa
NA,once,13,TRBV29-1,TRBJ2-7,TGCAGCGCTACCCCAGGACCTTTAAGCGAGCAGTACTTC,CSATPGPLSEQYF
TRBD1,NA,14,TRBV2,TRBJ1-2,TGTGCCAGCAGTCAACAGGGGGGGACCTATGGCTACACCTTC,CASSQQGGTYGYTF
NA,NA,14,TRBV10-3,TRBJ2-7,TGTGCCATCACCGAAGGGGGACTAAACTACGAGCAGTACTTC,CAITEGGLNYEQYF
TRBD2,NA,17,TRBV5-1,TRBJ2-1,TGCGCCAGCAGCCCCAGCCTTCTAGCGGGAGTAAGCGATGAGCAGTTCTTC,CASSPSLLAGVSDEQFF
NA,NA,15,TRBV28,TRBJ2-1,TGTGCCAGCAGTTTATACGCCGGAGGTCACAATGAGCAGTTCTTC,CASSLYAGGHNEQFF
NA,NA,15,TRBV5-1,TRBJ1-2,TGCGCCAGCAGCTTGGCCGGGGGAATAAGTTATGGCTACACCTTC,CASSLAGGISYGYTF
NA,NA,12,TRBV6-5,TRBJ1-1,TGTGCCAGCAGTTACTCAACGGGGCCCGCTTTCTTT,CASSYSTGPAFF
NA,NA,15,TRBV9,TRBJ2-1,TGTGCCAGCAGCTTCAGGGTTGACCCCTACAATGAGCAGTTCTTC,CASSFRVDPYNEQFF
TRBD1,NA,16,TRBV4-3,TRBJ1-4,TGCGCCAGCAGCCAAGGTGAAAGACAGGGGGGCGAAAAACTGTTTTTT,CASSQGERQGGEKLFF
TRBD1,NA,13,TRBV30,TRBJ2-7,TGTGCCTGGAGGGTCCAGGGGGCTGGCGAGCAGTACTTC,CAWRVQGAGEQYF
TRBD1,NA,14,TRBV5-1,TRBJ2-3,TGCGCCAGCAGCGGACAGGGGGCGGTAGATACGCAGTATTTT,CASSGQGAVDTQYF
TRBD1,NA,13,TRBV6-5,TRBJ2-1,TGTGCCAGCAGTTACTCTGAGGGACAGGGTCCGTTCTTC,CASSYSEGQGPFF
NA,NA,16,TRBV15,TRBJ2-5,TGTGCCACCAGCAGAGAGTTGGGGGGAGGTTCAGTTACCCAGTACTTC,CATSRELGGGSVTQYF
NA,NA,12,TRBV7-2,TRBJ1-2,TGTGCCAGCAGCTTGATGGGCTATGGCTACACCTTC,CASSLMGYGYTF
NA,few,13,TRBV6-5,TRBJ1-4,TGTGCCAGCAGTTACTCGACGGTTGAAAAACTGTTTTTT,CASSYSTVEKLFF
TRBD2,many,18,TRBV4-2,TRBJ2-7,TGTGCCAGCAGCCAAGAAGGGGTTACACTAGCGCCGTCCTACGAGCAGTACTTC,CASSQEGVTLAPSYEQYF
NA,NA,15,TRBV19,TRBJ2-6,TGTGCCAGTAGTATATCGGGGTACGGGGCCAATGTCCTGACTTTC,CASSISGYGANVLTF
NA,NA,16,TRBV9,TRBJ2-1,TGTGCCAGCAGCGCCAGGGCAGCGGACTCCTACAATGAGCAGTTCTTC,CASSARAADSYNEQFF
NA,few,13,TRBV5-1,TRBJ1-5,TGCGCCAGCAGAGTGGGGGAGGGCCAGCCCCAGCATTTT,CASRVGEGQPQHF
NA,once,12,TRBV11-2,TRBJ2-7,TGTGCCAGCAGCTTAGGGGGGGGCCCGCAGTACTTC,CASSLGGGPQYF
NA,NA,14,TRBV9,TRBJ2-3,TGTGCCAGCAGCGCGTTGGAGGGCACAGATACGCAGTATTTT,CASSALEGTDTQYF
TRBD1,NA,15,TRBV28,TRBJ1-2,TGTGCCAGCAGCTTACAGGGGGCATTTGGAAATGGCTACACCTTC,CASSLQGAFGNGYTF
TRBD1,NA,14,TRBV5-4,TRBJ1-2,TGTGCCAGCAGCAGCGGGACAGGGAGGAATGGCTACACCTTC,CASSSGTGRNGYTF
NA,NA,15,TRBV6-5,TRBJ1-2,TGTGCCAGCAGTTACTCGACCACGGGGGTAGGTGGCTACACCTTC,CASSYSTTGVGGYTF
NA,few,15,TRBV25-1,TRBJ1-4,TGTGCCAGCAGTGGGGGGGGAAGAATCGTTGAAAAACTGTTTTTT,CASSGGGRIVEKLFF
TRBD1,few,14,TRBV7-8,TRBJ1-2,TGTGCCAGCAAGAGGCGCGGGACAGCCTATGGCTACACCTTC,CASKRRGTAYGYTF
NA,once,17,TRBV7-2,TRBJ2-5,TGTGCCAGCAGCCCTGCCGGCCAGCGGGTGGGGGCAGAGACCCAGTACTTC,CASSPAGQRVGAETQYF
TRBD2,NA,18,TRBV14,TRBJ2-5,TGTGCCAGCAGCCACCCTCCCCTCGGGGGGGCCTACCAAGAGACCCAGTACTTC,CASSHPPLGGAYQETQYF
NA,NA,15,TRBV7-3,TRBJ2-2,TGTGCCAGCAGCTTAGTCAGGGGAAGGACCGGGGAGCTGTTTTTT,CASSLVRGRTGELFF
TRBD1,NA,16,TRBV30,TRBJ1-5,TGTGCCTGGAGTCCATTTTCAGGGGGATATAATCAGCCCCAGCATTTT,CAWSPFSGGYNQPQHF
TRBD2,NA,15,TRBV2,TRBJ2-1,TGTGCCAGCAGCCCGGGACTAGCGGGGGCTCATGAGCAGTTCTTC,CASSPGLAGAHEQFF
NA,NA,13,TRBV9,TRBJ1-2,TGTGCCACCAATGATGGGGGTTTTGATGGCTACACCTTC,CATNDGGFDGYTF
TRBD1,NA,15,TRBV5-8,TRBJ2-7,TGTGCCAGCAGCTTGGAGGGGGACAGGGGATCACGGCAGTACTTC,CASSLEGDRGSRQYF
TRBD2,NA,14,TRBV7-2,TRBJ2-5,TGTGCCAGCAGCTTGAGCGGGACCCAAGAGACCCAGTACTTC,CASSLSGTQETQYF
NA,medium-sized,14,TRBV9,TRBJ2-1,TGTGCCAGCAGCCCCCGGTTTCTCGACAATGAGCAGTTCTTC,CASSPRFLDNEQFF
NA,NA,13,TRBV7-2,TRBJ1-2,TGTGCCAGCAGCCGGGACACCAACTATGGCTACACCTTC,CASSRDTNYGYTF
NA,NA,14,TRBV9,TRBJ2-4,TGTGCCAGCAGCGTGGGAAACCTCGGGAACATTCAGTACTTC,CASSVGNLGNIQYF